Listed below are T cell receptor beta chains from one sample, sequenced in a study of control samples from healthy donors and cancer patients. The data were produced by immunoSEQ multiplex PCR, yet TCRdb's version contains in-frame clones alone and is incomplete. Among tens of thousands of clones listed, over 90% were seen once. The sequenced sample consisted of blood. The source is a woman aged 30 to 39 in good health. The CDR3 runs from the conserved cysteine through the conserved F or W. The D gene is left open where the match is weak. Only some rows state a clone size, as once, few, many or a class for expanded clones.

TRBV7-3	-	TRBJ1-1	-	TGTGCCAGCAGCTTAACCCGATTACAAAGAGACGCTGAAGCTTTCTTT	CASSLTRLQRDAEAFF
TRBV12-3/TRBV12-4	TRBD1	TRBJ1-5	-	TGTGCCAGCAGTACTGGGACAGGGCAGCCCCAGCATTTT	CASSTGTGQPQHF
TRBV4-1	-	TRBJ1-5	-	TGCGCCAGCAGCCAAGTGATTGGACAGCCCCAGCATTTT	CASSQVIGQPQHF
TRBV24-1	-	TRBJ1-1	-	TGTGCCACCAGTGATGGGCACAACACTGAAGCTTTCTTT	CATSDGHNTEAFF
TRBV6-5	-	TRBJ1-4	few	TGTGCCAGCAGTTTTTCGAGGGGGGGAGAAAAACTGTTTTTT	CASSFSRGGEKLFF
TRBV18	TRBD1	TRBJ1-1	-	TGTGCCAGCTCGCCCAACAGGGGATCAGCTTTCTTT	CASSPNRGSAFF
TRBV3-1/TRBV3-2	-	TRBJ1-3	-	TGTGCCAGCAGCCAAGTTCAGGTGGGAAACACCATATATTTT	CASSQVQVGNTIYF
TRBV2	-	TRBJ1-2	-	TGTGCCAGCTTACTAGGGGTTTCCTATGGCTACACCTTC	CASLLGVSYGYTF
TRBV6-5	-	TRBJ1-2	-	TGTGCCAGCACCCCCGCGGTGATGACTAACTATGGCTACACCTTC	CASTPAVMTNYGYTF
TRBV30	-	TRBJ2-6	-	TGTGCCTGGAGTGAGGGGTCAGGGGCCAACGTCCTGACTTTC	CAWSEGSGANVLTF
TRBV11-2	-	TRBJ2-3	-	TGTGCCAGCAGCTTATCCGTCACAGATACGCAGTATTTT	CASSLSVTDTQYF
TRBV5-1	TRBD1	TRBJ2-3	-	TGCGCCAGCAGCTTACAGGGGGAGGAAGATACGCAGTATTTT	CASSLQGEEDTQYF
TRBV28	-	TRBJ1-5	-	TGTGCCAGCAGTAGCCCTTGGGGCACCCCAGGGTCCCAGCATTTT	CASSSPWGTPGSQHF
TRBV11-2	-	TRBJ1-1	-	TGTGCCAGCAGCTTAGGGGCCGGGACACCCACTGAAGCTTTCTTT	CASSLGAGTPTEAFF
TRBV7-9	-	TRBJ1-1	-	TGTGCCAGCACCTTCGCAGGAGGAACTGAAGCTTTCTTT	CASTFAGGTEAFF
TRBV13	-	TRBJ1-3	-	TGTGCCAGCAGCTTAGTCTCTGGAAACACCATATATTTT	CASSLVSGNTIYF
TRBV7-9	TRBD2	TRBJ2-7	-	TGTGCCAGCAGCTTGGATCGGTTTCGGGGGGGCTACGAGCAGTACTTC	CASSLDRFRGGYEQYF
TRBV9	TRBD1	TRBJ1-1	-	TGTGCCAGCAGCGGACCCGGGACAGGGAACACTGAAGCTTTCTTT	CASSGPGTGNTEAFF
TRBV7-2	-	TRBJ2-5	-	TGTGCCAGCACCCGCTCCCGAGGAGAGACCCAGTACTTC	CASTRSRGETQYF
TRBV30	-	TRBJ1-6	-	TGTGCCTGGAAGCTGCGGGGGGCAAGAAATTCACCCCTCCACTTT	CAWKLRGARNSPLHF
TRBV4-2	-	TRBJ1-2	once	TGTGCCAGCACGTTATTATCCCCACCGGGTCTTGGCTACACCTTC	CASTLLSPPGLGYTF
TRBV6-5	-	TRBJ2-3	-	TGTGCCAGCAACCCGGGACGGGGGACAGATACGCAGTATTTT	CASNPGRGTDTQYF
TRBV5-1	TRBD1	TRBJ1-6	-	TGCGCCAGCAGCTACCGGACAGGGGAGTCACCCCTCCACTTT	CASSYRTGESPLHF
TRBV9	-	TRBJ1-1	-	TGTGCCAGCAGCGTAGTAGGTGGAAGGAGGCCTGAAGCTTTCTTT	CASSVVGGRRPEAFF
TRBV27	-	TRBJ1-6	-	TGTGCCAGCAGTTTATCCAGCGGGGCCGTTACCCTCCACTTT	CASSLSSGAVTLHF
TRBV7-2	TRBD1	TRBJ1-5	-	TGTGCCAGCAGCCGCGACAGGGGAGGACAGCCCCAGCATTTT	CASSRDRGGQPQHF
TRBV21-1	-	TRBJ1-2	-	TGTGCCAGCGGCATGGAAGGGCGATACACCTTC	CASGMEGRYTF